This TCR beta chain emerged from a study of cytomegalovirus exposure and HLA in healthy donors. Nominally healthy donors provided the samples, though records likely missed some immune exposures. This clone was detected only once. Looked up from germline, CDR1 is SGHRS and CDR2 is YFSETQ. CDR3 length equals 19 residues. It was with 60 Vbeta and 13 Jbeta primers that the PCR ran. Profiled with immunoSEQ multiplex PCR; TCRdb holds only in-frame clones, not every one. The top ten hold around 6% of the sample, which has tens of thousands of clones, 65% to 85% seen once. The sequence was obtained from a male donor in good health and CMV-seronegative. This sequence joins TRBV5-1 and TRBJ2-5; TRBD2 matches at 15 bases. The DNA end is a closer match to TRBJ2-7, so the J assignment may be wrong. Input material: PBMCs. CDR3 residues: CASSLATGLAGGFSYEQYF. CDR3 nucleotides: TGCGCCAGCAGCTTGGCCACGGGACTAGCGGGGGGATTCTCCTACGAGCAGTACTTC.